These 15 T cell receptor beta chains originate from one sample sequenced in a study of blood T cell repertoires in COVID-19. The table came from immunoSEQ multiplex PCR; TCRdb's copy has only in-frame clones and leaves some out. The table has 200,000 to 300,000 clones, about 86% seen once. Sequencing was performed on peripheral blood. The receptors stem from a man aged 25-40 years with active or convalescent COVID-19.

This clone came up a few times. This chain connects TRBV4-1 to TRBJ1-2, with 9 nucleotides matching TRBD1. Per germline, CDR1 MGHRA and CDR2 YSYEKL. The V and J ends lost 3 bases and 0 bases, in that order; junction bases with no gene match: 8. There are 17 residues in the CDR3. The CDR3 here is CASSQFGTGPANYGYTF. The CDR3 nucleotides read TGCGCCAGCAGCCAGTTTGGGACAGGGCCCGCTAACTATGGCTACACCTTC.

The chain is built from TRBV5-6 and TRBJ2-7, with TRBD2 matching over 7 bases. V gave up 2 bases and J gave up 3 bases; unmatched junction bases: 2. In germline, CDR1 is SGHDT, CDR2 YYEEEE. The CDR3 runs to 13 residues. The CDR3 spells CASSFGEGYEQYF. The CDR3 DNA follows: TGTGCCAGCAGCTTTGGGGAGGGCTACGAGCAGTACTTC. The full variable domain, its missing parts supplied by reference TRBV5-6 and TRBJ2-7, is DAGVTQSPTHLIKTRGQQVTLRCSPKSGHDTVSWYQQALGQGPQFIFQYYEEEERQRGNFPDRFSGHQFPNYSSELNVNALLLGDSALYLCASSFGEGYEQYFGPGTRLTVT.

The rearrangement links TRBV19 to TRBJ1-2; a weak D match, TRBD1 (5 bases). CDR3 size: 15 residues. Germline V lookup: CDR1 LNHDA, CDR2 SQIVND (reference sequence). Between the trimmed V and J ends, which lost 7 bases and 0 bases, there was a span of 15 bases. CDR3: CASNSMTEANYGYTF. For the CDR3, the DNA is TGTGCCAGTAATTCCATGACAGAAGCTAACTATGGCTACACCTTC.

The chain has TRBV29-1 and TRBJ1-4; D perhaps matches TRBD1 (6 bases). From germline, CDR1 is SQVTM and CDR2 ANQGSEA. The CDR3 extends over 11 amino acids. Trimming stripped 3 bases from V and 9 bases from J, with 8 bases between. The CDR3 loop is CSVDQGKKLFF. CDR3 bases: TGCAGCGTTGACCAGGGGAAAAAACTGTTTTTT.

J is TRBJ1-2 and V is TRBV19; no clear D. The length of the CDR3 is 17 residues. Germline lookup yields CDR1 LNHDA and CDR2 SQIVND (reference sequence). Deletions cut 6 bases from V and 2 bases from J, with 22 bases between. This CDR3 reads CASRSPSGEPWNYGYTF. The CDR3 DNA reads TGTGCCAGTAGAAGCCCGTCCGGAGAGCCTTGGAACTATGGCTACACCTTC.

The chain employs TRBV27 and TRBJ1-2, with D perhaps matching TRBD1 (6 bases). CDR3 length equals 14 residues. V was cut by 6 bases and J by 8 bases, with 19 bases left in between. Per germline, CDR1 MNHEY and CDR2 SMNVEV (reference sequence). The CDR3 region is CASRRQATQAGYTF. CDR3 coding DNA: TGTGCCAGCAGACGACAGGCTACCCAGGCGGGCTACACCTTC.

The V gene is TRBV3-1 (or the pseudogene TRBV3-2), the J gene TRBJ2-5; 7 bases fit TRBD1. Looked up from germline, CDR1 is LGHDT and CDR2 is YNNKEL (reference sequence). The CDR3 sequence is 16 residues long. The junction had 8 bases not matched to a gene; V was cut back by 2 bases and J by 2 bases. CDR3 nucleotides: TGTGCCAGCAGCCAACCGGGACAGACGACGCAAGAGACCCAGTACTTC. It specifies CASSQPGQTTQETQYF.

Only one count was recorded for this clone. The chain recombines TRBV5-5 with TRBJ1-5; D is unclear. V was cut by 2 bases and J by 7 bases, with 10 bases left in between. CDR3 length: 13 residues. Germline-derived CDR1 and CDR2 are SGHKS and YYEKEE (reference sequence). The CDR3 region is CASSFEDGQPQHF. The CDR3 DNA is TGTGCCAGCAGCTTCGAAGACGGGCAGCCCCAGCATTTT.

The CDR3 sequence is CAFGTGDGYTF. The CDR3 nucleotides read TGTGCCTTCGGGACAGGGGACGGCTACACCTTC. The chain links TRBV30 to TRBJ1-2, with 10 bases fitting TRBD1. This CDR3 has 11 amino acids. The J segment lost 8 bases and the V segment lost 7 bases, leaving 4 bases of the junction unmatched. The germline gives CDR1 GTSNPN, CDR2 SVGIG (reference sequence).

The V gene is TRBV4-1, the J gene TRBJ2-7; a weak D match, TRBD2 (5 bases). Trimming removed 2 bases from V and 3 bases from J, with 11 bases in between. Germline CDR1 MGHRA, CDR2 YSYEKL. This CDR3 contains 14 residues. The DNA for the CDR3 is TGCGCCAGCAGCCAAAGATCAGCGGACTACGAGCAGTACTTC. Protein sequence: CASSQRSADYEQYF.

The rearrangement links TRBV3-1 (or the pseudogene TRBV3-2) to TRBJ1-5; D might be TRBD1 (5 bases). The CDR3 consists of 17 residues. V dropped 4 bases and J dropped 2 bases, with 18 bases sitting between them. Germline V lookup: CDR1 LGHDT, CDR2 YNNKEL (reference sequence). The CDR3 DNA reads TGTGCCAGCAGCCCAAACCCCAGGGAGGGACGCAATCAGCCCCAGCATTTT. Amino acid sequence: CASSPNPREGRNQPQHF.

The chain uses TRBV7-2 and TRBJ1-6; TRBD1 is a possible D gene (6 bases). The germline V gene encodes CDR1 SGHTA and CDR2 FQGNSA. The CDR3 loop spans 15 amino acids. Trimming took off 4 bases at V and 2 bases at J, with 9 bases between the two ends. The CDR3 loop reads CASSSGQPYNSPLHF. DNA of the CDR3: TGTGCCAGCAGCTCTGGACAGCCCTATAATTCACCCCTCCACTTT.

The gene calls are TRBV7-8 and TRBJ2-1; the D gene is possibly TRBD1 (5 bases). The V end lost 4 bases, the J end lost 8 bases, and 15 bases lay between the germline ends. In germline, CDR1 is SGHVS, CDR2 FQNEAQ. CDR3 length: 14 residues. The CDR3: CASSYRWVADEQFF. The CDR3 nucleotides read TGTGCCAGCAGCTACAGGTGGGTGGCCGATGAGCAGTTCTTC.

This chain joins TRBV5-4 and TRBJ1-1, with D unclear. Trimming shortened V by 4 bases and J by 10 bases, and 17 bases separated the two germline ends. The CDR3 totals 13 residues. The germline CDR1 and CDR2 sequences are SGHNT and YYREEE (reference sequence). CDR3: CASSLGPPEAAFF. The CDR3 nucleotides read TGTGCCAGCAGCCTCGGTCCACCAGAGGCAGCTTTCTTT.

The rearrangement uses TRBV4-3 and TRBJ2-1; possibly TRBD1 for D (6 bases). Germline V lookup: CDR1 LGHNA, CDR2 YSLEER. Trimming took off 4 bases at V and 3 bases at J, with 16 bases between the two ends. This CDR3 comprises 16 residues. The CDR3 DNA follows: TGCGCCAGCAGCCCAACCCTGGGGGCCGGCTACAATGAGCAGTTCTTC. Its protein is CASSPTLGAGYNEQFF.